Following are 21 T cell receptor beta chains from one sample sequenced in a study of OX40 agonist ivuxolimab in advanced cancers. Library creation used the immunoSEQ multiplex PCR assay. TCRdb holds this immuneACCESS table with in-frame rearrangements only. Some clones are missing; in checked studies, unresolved V genes explain under half, and the rest has no known cause. The sample table records over 70,000 clones; 85% to 90% of these occur just once. The ten largest clones take up around 7.4% of the sample. Sample: CD4+ or CD8+ T cells sorted from blood, taken in a trial of the OX40 agonist ivuxolimab. These receptors were obtained from an adult with an advanced solid tumor such as melanoma, head and neck, liver or kidney cancer.

This rearrangement joins TRBV5-1 to TRBJ2-5; 7 positions agree with TRBD2. The V gene end was trimmed by 2 bases and the J gene end by 5 bases; junction bases not matched to a gene: 9. The length of the CDR3 is 15 residues. Germline assignment: CDR1 SGHRS and CDR2 YFSETQ. The CDR3 nucleotides are TGCGCCAGCAGCTTTCCCCCCGGGGGGAGGGAGACCCAGTACTTC. It encodes CASSFPPGGRETQYF. The full variable domain, completed using reference TRBV5-1 and TRBJ2-5, is KAGVTQTPRYLIKTRGQQVTLSCSPISGHRSVSWYQQTPGQGLQFLFEYFSETQRNKGNFPGRFSGRQFSNSRSEMNVSTLELGDSALYLCASSFPPGGRETQYFGPGTRLLVL.

V is TRBV2 and J is TRBJ1-5, with TRBD1 identical over 9 bases. With 6 bases clipped from V and 0 bases from J, the junction kept 3 bases outside the gene matches. The germline V gene has CDR1 SNHLY and CDR2 FYNNEI. This CDR3 spans 15 amino acids. This chain's CDR3 is CASRGTGNSNQPQHF. As DNA, the CDR3 is TGTGCCAGCAGGGGGACAGGGAATAGCAATCAGCCCCAGCATTTT.

The chain joins TRBV27 to TRBJ2-1; tentative D call: TRBD1 (5 bases). Germline CDR1 reads MNHEY; CDR2 reads SMNVEV (reference sequence). V dropped 5 bases and J dropped 12 bases, with 14 bases sitting between them. CDR3 size: 12 residues. The CDR3 DNA reads TGTGCCAGCAGTAACCAGGGTTTAGGGCAGTTCTTC. It translates to CASSNQGLGQFF.

This clone is a singleton in its sample. The rearrangement uses TRBV7-3 and TRBJ2-3; D is perhaps TRBD2 (6 bases). The germline V gene has CDR1 SGHTA and CDR2 FQGTGA. The CDR3 extends over 13 amino acids. V dropped 5 bases and J dropped 4 bases, with 10 bases sitting between them. The CDR3 loop reads CASSARLADTQYF. CDR3 coding DNA: TGTGCCAGCAGCGCCCGACTAGCAGATACGCAGTATTTT.

V usage is TRBV4-1 and J usage is TRBJ1-2, with unresolved D. Germline CDR1 is MGHRA and CDR2 is YSYEKL. CDR3 length: 15 residues. Trimming removed 1 base from V and 2 bases from J, with 11 bases in between. CDR3 protein: CASSQVPKPNYGYTF. In DNA, the CDR3 is TGCGCCAGCAGCCAAGTTCCGAAGCCAAACTATGGCTACACCTTC.

This clone was seen a single time. The rearrangement uses TRBV29-1 and TRBJ2-3; TRBD2 agrees at 8 bases. CDR1 and CDR2 from the germline V gene are SQVTM and ANQGSEA. CDR3 length equals 16 residues. V shed 4 bases and J 0 bases; nucleotides not matched to a gene: 9. CDR3 sequence: CSVVDLAGWSTDTQYF. CDR3 in DNA: TGCAGCGTTGTTGATCTAGCGGGCTGGAGCACAGATACGCAGTATTTT.

The rearrangement uses TRBV19 and TRBJ2-7; 8 positions match TRBD1. Germline trimming cut 0 bases from V and 4 bases from J; bases unmatched to any gene: 5. CDR1 is LNHDA, CDR2 SQIVND, per germline (reference sequence). This CDR3 is 15 amino acids long. The chain's CDR3 is CASSIDPQGAYEQYF. In DNA, the CDR3 is TGTGCCAGTAGTATAGACCCTCAGGGGGCGTACGAGCAGTACTTC.

The chain employs TRBV27 and TRBJ1-6; D gene ambiguous. The CDR3 runs 14 residues. The germline V and J ends were trimmed by 0 bases and 4 bases, with 4 bases remaining between them. Per germline, CDR1 MNHEY and CDR2 SMNVEV (reference sequence). The CDR3 DNA is TGTGCCAGCAGTTTATCGGGGTATAATTCACCCCTCCACTTT. Residues: CASSLSGYNSPLHF.

This sequence joins TRBV5-1 and TRBJ2-5; maybe TRBD2 (6 bases). Germline V gives CDR1 SGHRS, CDR2 YFSETQ. V gave up 5 bases and J gave up 5 bases, with 10 bases separating them. The CDR3 runs to 12 residues. In DNA form, the CDR3 reads TGCGCCAGCAGGGAGGGCGGGGAGACCCAGTACTTC. Translated: CASREGGETQYF.

The chain combines TRBV30 with TRBJ2-5, with D possibly TRBD2 on 5 matching bases. V was pared by 3 bases and J by 4 bases, with 15 bases between. This CDR3 contains 14 residues. Germline V gene data show CDR1 as GTSNPN and CDR2 as SVGIG (reference sequence). CDR3 nucleotide sequence: TGTGCCTGGAGGATCCCGGAGCGGCGAGAGACCCAGTACTTC. This translates into CAWRIPERRETQYF.

The chain joins TRBV28 to TRBJ1-4, with 7 bases that match TRBD1. The CDR3 has 16 residues. Germline V gives CDR1 MDHEN, CDR2 SYDVKM. Trimming removed 7 bases from V and 0 bases from J; junction bases left unmatched: 8. The CDR3 coding sequence is TGTGCCAGCAAAGACAGGGTGAAAGCAACTAATGAAAAACTGTTTTTT. This codes for CASKDRVKATNEKLFF. Based on the CDR3 plus reference TRBV28 and TRBJ1-4, the full variable domain is DVKVTQSSRYLVKRTGEKVFLECVQDMDHENMFWYRQDPGLGLRLIYFSYDVKMKEKGDIPEGYSVSREKKERFSLILESASTNQTSMYLCASKDRVKATNEKLFFGSGTQLSVL.

The chain carries TRBV4-1 and TRBJ1-6; D call uncertain. There are 15 residues in the CDR3. The germline gives CDR1 MGHRA, CDR2 YSYEKL. V gave up 4 bases and J gave up 8 bases, with 15 bases separating them. CDR3 in DNA: TGCGCCAGCAGCCCCGGCATTCAGACCTATTCACCCCTCCACTTT. It encodes CASSPGIQTYSPLHF.

The chain joins TRBV18 to TRBJ2-5; 12 bases map to TRBD2. The ends lost 5 bases at V and 5 bases at J; junction bases unmatched: 9. CDR1 is KGHSH and CDR2 is LQKENI in the germline V gene. This CDR3 comprises 16 residues. In DNA form, the CDR3 reads TGTGCCAGCTCAGGCGGACTAGCGGGATCGGGGGAGACCCAGTACTTC. It encodes CASSGGLAGSGETQYF.

A few counts support this clone. V gene TRBV28 combines with J gene TRBJ1-5; TRBD1 matches 8 bases. Germline CDR1 MDHEN, CDR2 SYDVKM. CDR3 length: 15 residues. V trimming: 6 bases; J trimming: 2 bases; junction bases outside the gene matches: 6. CDR3 coding DNA: TGTGCCAGCAGACTGGACAGGGTAGGCAATCAGCCCCAGCATTTT. Its translation: CASRLDRVGNQPQHF.

The CDR3 reads CASSVDTGGRLNTEAFF. As DNA, the CDR3 is TGTGCCAGCAGCGTAGACACAGGGGGCCGGTTGAACACTGAAGCTTTCTTT. This chain links TRBV7-6 with TRBJ1-1, with 9 bases matching TRBD1. Unmatched junction bases numbered 10, after V lost 5 bases and J lost 0 bases. The germline V gene has CDR1 SGHVS and CDR2 FNYEAQ. The CDR3 is 17 amino acids.

The V gene is TRBV7-9, the J gene TRBJ2-5, with D unclear. Trimming left V 1 base short and J 7 bases short, with 7 bases between. The CDR3 is made up of 12 amino acids. Per the germline V gene, CDR1 is SEHNR and CDR2 is FQNEAQ (reference sequence). CDR3 DNA sequence: TGTGCCAGCAGCTTAGTCCTCGGGACCCAGTACTTC. This gives the protein CASSLVLGTQYF.

The J gene is TRBJ1-3, the V gene TRBV5-1; D is uncertain. Looked up from germline, CDR1 is SGHRS and CDR2 is YFSETQ. Trimming took 3 bases from V and 1 from J, leaving 8 bases between them. The CDR3 consists of 14 residues. This chain's CDR3 is CASSSYGSGNTIYF. The CDR3 bases are TGCGCCAGCAGCTCTTACGGTTCTGGAAACACCATATATTTT.

The gene calls are TRBV7-9 and TRBJ2-3; D may be TRBD1 (5 bases). Germline V gene sequence: CDR1 SEHNR, CDR2 FQNEAQ (reference sequence). The CDR3 contains 12 residues. The V end lost 8 bases, the J end lost 2 bases, and 8 bases lay between the germline ends. The CDR3 is CASEGVTDTQYF. Here the CDR3 DNA reads TGTGCCAGCGAAGGGGTCACAGATACGCAGTATTTT.

The chain recombines TRBV7-2 with TRBJ2-1; possibly TRBD2 for D (6 bases). The germline V gene encodes CDR1 SGHTA and CDR2 FQGNSA. The CDR3 runs 13 residues. Trimming stripped 1 base from V and 9 bases from J, with 10 bases between. The DNA for the CDR3 is TGTGCCAGCAGCTTAGGTGACGGGGGTGAGCAGTTCTTC. Translation: CASSLGDGGEQFF.

This chain connects TRBV19 to TRBJ2-7, with TRBD1 matching 10 bases. From germline, CDR1 is LNHDA and CDR2 SQIVND (reference sequence). V lost 3 bases, J lost 5 bases, and 7 bases stayed unmatched. The CDR3 loop spans 15 amino acids. CDR3 sequence: CASSMGTGAVNEQYF. The CDR3 DNA is TGTGCCAGTAGTATGGGGACAGGGGCCGTGAACGAGCAGTACTTC.

The rearrangement links TRBV7-8 to TRBJ1-5, with a tentative D call TRBD1 (5 bases). The CDR3 has 12 residues. V was cut by 5 bases and J by 9 bases, with 11 bases left in between. The germline CDR1 and CDR2 sequences are SGHVS and FQNEAQ. The DNA of the CDR3 is TGTGCCAGCAGCGGGGGTTTAGCGCCCCAGCATTTT. This encodes CASSGGLAPQHF.